This T cell receptor (beta chain) was recovered during a study of lymphopenia after photon versus proton radiotherapy. Study observations and caveats: Post-nadir TCR diversity decline inversely tracked overall survival among those who died.

The V gene lost 6 bases and the J gene lost 0 bases, with 6 bases spanning the gap. The germline V gene encodes CDR1 MGHDK and CDR2 SYGVNS. The CDR3 is 12 amino acids. Assay used: immunoSEQ multiplex PCR; TCRdb lists only in-frame clones, some missing. The data contain 89,000 or so clones, around 83% of them singletons. This clone was recorded a few times. Its antigen is as yet unknown. Sequences were derived from peripheral blood, sampled from a patient treated with proton-based radiotherapy. The chain carries TRBV25-1 and TRBJ2-7; D not certain. The TCR sequence derives from a man aged 55 to 70 with pancreatic cancer. The CDR3 bases are TGTGCCAGCAGATACTCCTCCTACGAGCAGTACTTC. This codes for CASRYSSYEQYF.